This T cell receptor (beta chain) was observed in a study of Ad26.COV2.S vaccination and SARS-CoV-2 variants. Study in general: Dosing was one shot or two shots 56 days apart. Findings and caveats of the study: Individuals receiving vaccine had higher spike-specific TCR breadth than placebo recipients did.

Treatment indicated: around 19 received Ad26.COV2.S at low or high dose, single or two shots; 5 received placebo; per-sample allocation not given. Collection of samples fell on day 63 after the first vaccine or placebo injection. The data were produced by immunoSEQ multiplex PCR, yet TCRdb's version contains in-frame clones alone and is incomplete. The sample has roughly 510,000 clones, roughly nine tenths seen once. Turning to this clone: Its cognate antigen is unknown.

The CDR3 spans 15 residues. V lost 4 bases, J lost 10 bases, and 18 bases lay in between. The germline V gene has CDR1 SGDLS and CDR2 YYNGEE. This clonotype originated in a person between 18 and 60 years old who received the Ad26.COV2.S COVID-19 vaccine or a placebo. Sequenced here: peripheral blood, sampled in a trial of Ad26.COV2.S vaccine versus placebo. The chain carries TRBV9 and TRBJ1-6, with a possible D match to TRBD1 (6 bases). CDR3 residues: CASSLQGHLGSPLHF. The CDR3 nucleotides read TGTGCCAGCAGCCTCCAGGGACATCTTGGGTCACCCCTCCACTTT.